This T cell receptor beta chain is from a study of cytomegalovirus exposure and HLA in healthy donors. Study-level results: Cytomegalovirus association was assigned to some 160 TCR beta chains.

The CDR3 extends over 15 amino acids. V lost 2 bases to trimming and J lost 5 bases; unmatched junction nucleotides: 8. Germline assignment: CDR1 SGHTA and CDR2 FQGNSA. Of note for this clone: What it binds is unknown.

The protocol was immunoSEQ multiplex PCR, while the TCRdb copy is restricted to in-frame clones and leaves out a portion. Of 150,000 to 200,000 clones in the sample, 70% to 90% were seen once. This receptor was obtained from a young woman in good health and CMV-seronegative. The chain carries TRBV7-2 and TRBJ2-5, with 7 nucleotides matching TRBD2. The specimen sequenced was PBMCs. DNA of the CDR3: TGTGCCAGCAGCTTAAAGGGCGGGAGAGGGGAGACCCAGTACTTC. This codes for CASSLKGGRGETQYF.